This entry concerns a single TCR beta chain. Its antigen has not been determined. The input lacks base qualities; no much larger clone sits a single base away. The record originates from a study of cytomegalovirus exposure and HLA in healthy donors (dated by TCRdb to the late 2010s). Context from the whole study: An earlier analysis of some 500 of the donors reported more than 250 Gb of sequence data and 100 million to 130 million unique TCR beta sequences from some 180 million T cells. An early release that covered several hundred HLA-typed donors contained approximately 320 gigabases of sequencing data and roughly 84 million unique TCR sequences. Among the roughly 400 genotyped donors, around 81% belonged to the genetic ancestry cluster associated with self-reported Caucasian donors. The aim of the study was to test whether cataloging public T cell receptors could identify signatures of past pathogen exposure. The study used immunosequencing to profile the T cell repertoires of 666 subjects and linked those repertoires to cytomegalovirus serostatus. In addition to the first cohort of 666 subjects, a separate validation cohort of 130 or so different subjects was used. To predict cytomegalovirus infection status, the study combined high-throughput TCR immunosequencing, statistical association of individual TCRs with disease status, and machine learning. To study patterns of TCR occurrence, a later analysis re-analyzed previously published TCR beta repertoires from several hundred donors and added high-resolution HLA genotyping. Rather than using new phenotypic data, the later analysis identified candidate immune exposures from TCR beta sequences and from how often those sequences occurred across donors. An earlier analysis of around 580 of the donors used high-throughput TCR beta sequencing to judge whether each TCR beta V gene segment behaved as functional or pseudogenic. Donor age, sex, ethnicity and CMV serostatus were compiled alongside the repertoire data. A later genetic analysis used genome-wide SNP genotypes for about 60% of the roughly 670 donors, treating that subset as a discovery cohort. Every discovery cohort repertoire had been produced on one sequencing platform. HLA typing covered class I and class II loci at four-digit resolution. The number of donors typed differed by locus, with roughly 620-640 for A, B, C, DRB1 and DQB1, more than 500 for DQA1, approximately 570 for DPA1, and some 450 for DPB1. Roughly five DR-DQ haplotypes were treated as single units for association and clustering because of strong linkage in the cohort. Among 300 to 500 genotyped donors of the cohort, an average of approximately 240,000 unique TCR beta nucleotide sequences was sequenced per donor, of which about 19% were non-productive. Beyond this particular receptor, the publication reports: Strong co-occurrence of HLA alleles, especially DR and DQ, made assigning TCR associations to individual alleles difficult. The authors suggested that the approach could potentially be generalized to other disease states and immunological phenotypes. In a later analysis, 16,951 TCR beta sequences were associated with specific HLA alleles at a false discovery rate of 0.05. The classifier was reported to diagnose cytomegalovirus status with high specificity and sensitivity in both the original and validation cohorts. A few of the identified cytomegalovirus-associated TCR beta chains were confirmed in vitro to be specific for cytomegalovirus antigens. A later analysis found that HLA-associated TCR beta chains were more clonally expanded and had lower generation probabilities than equally common non-associated chains. Broadly in line with IMGT annotations, most TCR beta V segments showed up in productive rearrangements about 87% or about 30% of the time in an earlier analysis of some 590 of the donors. The cohort was sequenced for TCR beta chains only, and without alpha or paired-chain data the features that could be detected were limited. A later analysis found that most CMV-associated TCR beta chains appeared HLA-restricted, with HLA associations seemingly driven largely by CMV exposure. A total of roughly 160 TCR beta chains were listed by the study as associated with cytomegalovirus. Because counts were too low, seventeen rarely observed V segments, including chromosome 9 orphons, were left out of the earlier analysis of approximately 580 of the donors. Some IMGT-functional V segments, including TRBV6-2 and TRBV6-3, could not be told apart with the 87-base-pair reads, so those segments were excluded. Correlated functional status among segregating V segments might reflect linkage disequilibrium, but an unknown experimental factor could not be ruled out. A later genetic analysis associated a missense DCLRE1C variant with V-gene and J-gene trimming of TCR beta chains, and an independent cohort replicated the association. A further reported finding was that TCR beta sequences accurately predicted the HLA-A and HLA-B alleles for most subjects in the first cohort. According to a later analysis, parvovirus B19, influenza, CMV and Epstein-Barr virus appeared linked to several top co-occurrence clusters. Roughly uniform sequencing depth across donors was assumed in presence/absence analyses, although this assumption may not hold. Because some donors lacked HLA typing at each locus, the association tests relied only on the typed subset. According to a later analysis, TCR association rates differed among HLA loci, with DRB1 alleles showing the most associated TCRs and HLA-C alleles showing the fewest. Immune exposure information for the cohort was limited to CMV serostatus. Across donors, most TCR sequences were observed very rarely, whereas some public TCRs were present in many individuals. A later genetic analysis reported fewer N-insertions in productive TCRs among donors in an Asian-associated ancestry cluster than the roughly 700-donor mean. A cluster of highly shared sequence variants was judged likely to be a technical artifact of the sequencing pipeline.

Libraries were built with the immunoSEQ multiplex PCR assay. For the multiplex PCR, a mixture combining 60 forward primers for TCR Vbeta segments and 13 reverse primers for TCR Jbeta segments was used. The CDR3 region of rearranged TCR beta genes was amplified from genomic DNA by a multiplex PCR assay. The amplified TCR beta libraries were sequenced on the Illumina HiSeq System as 87-base-pair reads. Processing in the source paper ran as follows. A later analysis counted some 74 million unique TCR beta chains across the 690 or so repertoires, and some 11 million of these chains were shared by at least two donors. A nearest-neighbor algorithm error-corrected the raw reads and collapsed the reads into unique sequences, merging closely related sequences to remove PCR and sequencing errors. CDR3 sequences were aligned to IMGT reference sequences to assign V, D and J gene segments. Each retained sequence needed at least a six-nucleotide match to both a V gene segment and a J gene segment. A rearrangement was called productive if the CDR3 had no stop codons and remained in frame with V and J, and every other rearrangement was called non-productive. CDR3 was defined by IMGT convention, running from the second conserved V-encoded cysteine to the conserved J-encoded phenylalanine. The earlier analysis of roughly 590 of the donors excluded any sequence lacking an unambiguous match to a single V gene segment. An earlier analysis of a few hundred of the donors called V segments functional above 56.7% productive rearrangements and segregating when the between-donor standard deviation exceeded 5%. A statistical classification framework was built to diagnose cytomegalovirus status from the catalog of TCR beta chain sequences. A later analysis assigned V and J genes by comparing TCR nucleotide sequences with IMGT/GENE-DB human TR gene sequences. The TCRdist pipeline was used in a later analysis to assign CDR3 sequences and most-parsimonious VDJ recombination scenarios. In a later analysis, each TCR beta chain was defined by its CDR3 amino acid sequence together with its V-gene family, and reads lacking a unique V-gene family were excluded. In a later analysis, 500 to 650 highly shared, low-generation-probability nucleotide sequences were removed to address suspected cross-contamination and a sequencing artifact. For each public chain, a later analysis derived a clonal expansion index from normalized ranks of inferred template counts within each repertoire. In a later analysis, generation probabilities were computed using a VDJ recombination model fitted to out-of-frame rearrangements, and the results were checked against IGoR. In a later analysis, TCR-TCR, TCR-HLA and TCR-CMV co-occurrence was scored with hypergeometric tests, and a repertoire-size bias correction was applied to TCR pairs. In a later analysis, false discovery rates were estimated by permuting HLA or CMV assignments 20 times. In a later analysis, co-occurring TCRs were grouped using DBSCAN, with TCRdist sequence similarity added in when clustering inside HLA-allele-positive subsets. For co-occurrence clustering, repertoires with fewer than 30,000 or more than 120,000 public chains were excluded, along with roughly 5 repertoires with anomalous nucleotide sharing. This is the immuneACCESS table as TCRdb keeps it, with only in-frame sequences that have V and J called. A part of the clones is gone; compared with another copy, unresolved V genes explain less than half, and the rest is unexplained. V, J and clone size are taken as reported in that table, and D and trimming were inferred from the DNA itself. The table for this sample lists around 140,000 clones; around 82% of them were counted only once. 2.5% to 3.5% of the sample is taken by the ten largest.

The cohort comprised 710 or so healthy bone marrow donors. Cohort members were all nominally healthy when sampled, although unrecorded immune exposures were likely present. The donor tested CMV seronegative and was one of the 352 seronegative cohort members. A peripheral blood sample was provided by each donor, and peripheral blood mononuclear cells were used for TCR beta sequencing. The Qiagen DNeasy Blood Extraction Kit was used to extract genomic DNA from the blood cell samples. Inclusive of the bounding cysteine and phenylalanine, the CDR3 is 15 residues long. Only the CDR3 DNA is retained, 45 bases long and in frame from the first base. CDR1 and CDR2, looked up from the germline V gene (reference sequence), are MNHNY and SVGAGI. V has 5 bases trimmed and J has 2 bases trimmed; junction bases matching no gene number 4.

The TCR comes from a female donor in good health and CMV-seronegative. The specimen sequenced was PBMCs. The sequence is built from TRBV6-6 and TRBJ1-2; 11 bases in the middle match TRBD1. The sequence in DNA is TGTGCCAGCAGTAACGGACAGGGGGCAAACTATGGCTACACCTTC. It translates as CASSNGQGANYGYTF.